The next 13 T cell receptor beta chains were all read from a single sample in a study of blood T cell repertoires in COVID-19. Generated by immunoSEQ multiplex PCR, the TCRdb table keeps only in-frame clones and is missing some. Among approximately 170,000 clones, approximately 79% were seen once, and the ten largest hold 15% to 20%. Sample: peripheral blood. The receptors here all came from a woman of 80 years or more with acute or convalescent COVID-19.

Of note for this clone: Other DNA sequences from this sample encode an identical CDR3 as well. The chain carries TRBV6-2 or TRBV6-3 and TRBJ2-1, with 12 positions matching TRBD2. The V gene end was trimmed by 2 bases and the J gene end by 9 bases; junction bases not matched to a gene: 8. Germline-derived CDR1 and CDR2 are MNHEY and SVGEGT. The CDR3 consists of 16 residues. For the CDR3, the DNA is TGTGCCAGCAGTTACCGCCTAGCGGGGGGGCCCGGTGAGCAGTTCTTC. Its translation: CASSYRLAGGPGEQFF.

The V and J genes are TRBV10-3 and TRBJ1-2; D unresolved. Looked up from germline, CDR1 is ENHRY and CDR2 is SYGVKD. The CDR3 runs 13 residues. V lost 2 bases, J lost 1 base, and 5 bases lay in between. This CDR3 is CAISEGSNYGYTF. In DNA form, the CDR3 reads TGTGCCATCAGTGAGGGCAGTAACTATGGCTACACCTTC.

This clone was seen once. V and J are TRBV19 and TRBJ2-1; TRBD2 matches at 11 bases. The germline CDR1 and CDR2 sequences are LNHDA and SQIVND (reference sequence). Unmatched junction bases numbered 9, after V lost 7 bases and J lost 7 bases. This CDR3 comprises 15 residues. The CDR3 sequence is CASMRVAGGINEQFF. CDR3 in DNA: TGTGCCAGTATGAGGGTAGCGGGGGGGATAAATGAGCAGTTCTTC.

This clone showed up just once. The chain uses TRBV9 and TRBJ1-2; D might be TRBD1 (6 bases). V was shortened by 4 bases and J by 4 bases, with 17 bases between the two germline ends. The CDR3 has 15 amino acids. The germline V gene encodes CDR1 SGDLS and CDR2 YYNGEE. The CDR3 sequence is CASSPRTASGYGYTF. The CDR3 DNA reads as TGTGCCAGCAGCCCACGGACAGCCTCGGGCTATGGCTACACCTTC.

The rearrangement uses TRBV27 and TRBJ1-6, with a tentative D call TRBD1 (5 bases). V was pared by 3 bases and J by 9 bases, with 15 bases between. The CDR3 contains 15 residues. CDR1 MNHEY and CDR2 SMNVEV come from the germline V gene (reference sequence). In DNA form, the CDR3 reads TGTGCCAGCAGTTTGGAGGGGCAGGGAAGTTCACCCCTCCACTTT. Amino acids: CASSLEGQGSSPLHF.

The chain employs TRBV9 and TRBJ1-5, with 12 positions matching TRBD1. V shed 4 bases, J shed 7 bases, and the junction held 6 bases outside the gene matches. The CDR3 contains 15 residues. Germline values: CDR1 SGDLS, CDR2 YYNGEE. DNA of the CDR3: TGTGCCAGCAGCCCCGGGACAGGGGGCAGGCAGCCCCAGCATTTT. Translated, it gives CASSPGTGGRQPQHF. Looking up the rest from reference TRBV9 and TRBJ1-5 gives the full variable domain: DSGVTQTPKHLITATGQRVTLRCSPRSGDLSVYWYQQSLDQGLQFLIQYYNGEERAKGNILERFSAQQFPDLHSELNLSSLELGDSALYFCASSPGTGGRQPQHFGDGTRLSIL.

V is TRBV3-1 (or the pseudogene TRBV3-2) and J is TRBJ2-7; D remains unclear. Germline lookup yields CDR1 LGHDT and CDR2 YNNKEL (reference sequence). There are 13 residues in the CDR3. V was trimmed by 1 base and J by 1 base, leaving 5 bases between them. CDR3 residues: CASSQVSSYEQYF. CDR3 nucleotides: TGTGCCAGCAGCCAAGTTTCTTCCTACGAGCAGTACTTC.

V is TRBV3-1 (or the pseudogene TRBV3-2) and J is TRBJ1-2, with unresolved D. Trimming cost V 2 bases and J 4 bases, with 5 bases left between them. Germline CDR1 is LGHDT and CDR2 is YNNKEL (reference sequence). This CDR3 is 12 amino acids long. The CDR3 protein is CASSQFRYGYTF. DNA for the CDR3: TGTGCCAGCAGCCAATTTCGCTATGGCTACACCTTC.

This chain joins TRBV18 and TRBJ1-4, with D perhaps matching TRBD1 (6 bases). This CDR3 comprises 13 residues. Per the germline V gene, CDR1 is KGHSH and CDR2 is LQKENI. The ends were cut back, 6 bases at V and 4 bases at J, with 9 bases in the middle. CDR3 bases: TGTGCCAGCTCCCGGGACATTAATGAAAAACTGTTTTTT. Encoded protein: CASSRDINEKLFF.

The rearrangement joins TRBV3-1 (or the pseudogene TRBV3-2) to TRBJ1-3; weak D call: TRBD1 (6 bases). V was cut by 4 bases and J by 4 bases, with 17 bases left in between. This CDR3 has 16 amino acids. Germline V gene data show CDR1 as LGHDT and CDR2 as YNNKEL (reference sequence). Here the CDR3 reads CASSPEGSGVGNTIYF. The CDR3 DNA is TGTGCCAGCAGCCCCGAGGGGTCAGGGGTGGGAAACACCATATATTTT.

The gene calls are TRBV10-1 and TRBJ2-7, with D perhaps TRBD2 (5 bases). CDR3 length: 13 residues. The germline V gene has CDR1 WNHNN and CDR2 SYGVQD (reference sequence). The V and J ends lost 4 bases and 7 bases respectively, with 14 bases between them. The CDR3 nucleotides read TGCGCCAGCAGTGCAACTCGGACGGGGGAGCAGTACTTC. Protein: CASSATRTGEQYF.

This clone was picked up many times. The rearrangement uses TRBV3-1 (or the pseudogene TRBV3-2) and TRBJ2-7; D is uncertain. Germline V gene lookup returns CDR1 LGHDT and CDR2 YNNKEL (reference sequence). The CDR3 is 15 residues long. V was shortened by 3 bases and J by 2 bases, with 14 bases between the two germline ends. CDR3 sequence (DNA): TGTGCCAGCAGCCAGTCCGGGTATCCCCCCTACGAGCAGTACTTC. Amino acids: CASSQSGYPPYEQYF.

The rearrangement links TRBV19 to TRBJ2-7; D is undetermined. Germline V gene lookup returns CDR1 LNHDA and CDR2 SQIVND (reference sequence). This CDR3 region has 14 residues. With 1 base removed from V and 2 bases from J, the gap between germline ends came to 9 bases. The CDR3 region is CASSIGGSPYEQYF. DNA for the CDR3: TGTGCCAGTAGTATAGGCGGAAGTCCCTACGAGCAGTACTTC.